The rows below give T cell receptor beta chains drawn from one sample of a study of T cells in Graves' hyperthyroidism and ophthalmopathy. TCRdb re-analysed the multiplex PCR reads in MiXCR, keeping a single row per CDR3 protein. This table holds about 640,000 distinct CDR3 sequences, more than 12% found once. Sequencing used blood. These receptors all stem from a woman aged 50 to 60 with Graves' ophthalmopathy. Both conserved end residues are trimmed from each CDR3.

j_gene	v_gene	CDR3aa
TRBJ2-2	TRBV5-1	ASSHGGTTGELF
TRBJ1-6	TRBV5-1	ASSLAGITSSYNSPLH
TRBJ2-7	TRBV25-1	ASSENGVGYEQY
TRBJ1-2	TRBV29-1	SVETRYGYT
TRBJ2-7	TRBV18	ASSPPFRTGPKSYEQY
TRBJ1-3	TRBV12-3/TRBV12-4	ASSLRAPNLSGNTIY
TRBJ2-5	TRBV30	AWSVSQETQY
TRBJ2-5	TRBV5-1	ASSLVGEETQY
TRBJ2-1	TRBV10-2	ASTRYNEQF
TRBJ2-7	TRBV7-2	TSSLASGSIDEQY